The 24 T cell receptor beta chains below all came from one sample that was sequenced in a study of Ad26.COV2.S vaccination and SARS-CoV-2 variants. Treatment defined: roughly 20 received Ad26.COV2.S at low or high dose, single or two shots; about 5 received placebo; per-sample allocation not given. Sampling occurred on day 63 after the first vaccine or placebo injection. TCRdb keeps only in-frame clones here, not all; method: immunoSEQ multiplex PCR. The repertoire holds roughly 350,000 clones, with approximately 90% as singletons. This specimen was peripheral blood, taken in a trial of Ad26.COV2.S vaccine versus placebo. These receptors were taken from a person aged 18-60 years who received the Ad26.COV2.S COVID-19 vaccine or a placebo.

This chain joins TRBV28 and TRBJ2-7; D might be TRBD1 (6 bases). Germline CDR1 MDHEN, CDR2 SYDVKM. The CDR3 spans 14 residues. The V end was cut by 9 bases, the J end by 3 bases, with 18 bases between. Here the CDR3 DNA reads TGTGCCAGTTTTAAACAGGGTCGAGACTACGAGCAGTACTTC. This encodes CASFKQGRDYEQYF.

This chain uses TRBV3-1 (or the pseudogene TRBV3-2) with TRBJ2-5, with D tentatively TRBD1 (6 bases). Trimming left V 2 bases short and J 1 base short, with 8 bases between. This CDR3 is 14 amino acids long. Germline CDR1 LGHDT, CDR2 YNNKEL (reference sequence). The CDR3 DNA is TGTGCCAGCAGCCAACAAGGGGGCCAAGAGACCCAGTACTTC. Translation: CASSQQGGQETQYF.

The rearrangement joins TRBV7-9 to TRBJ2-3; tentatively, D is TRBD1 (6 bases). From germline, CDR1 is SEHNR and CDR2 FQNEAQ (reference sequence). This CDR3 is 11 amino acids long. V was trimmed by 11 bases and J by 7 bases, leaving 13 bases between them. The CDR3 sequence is CAFRGGNTQYF. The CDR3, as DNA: TGTGCCTTCCGAGGGGGTAATACGCAGTATTTT.

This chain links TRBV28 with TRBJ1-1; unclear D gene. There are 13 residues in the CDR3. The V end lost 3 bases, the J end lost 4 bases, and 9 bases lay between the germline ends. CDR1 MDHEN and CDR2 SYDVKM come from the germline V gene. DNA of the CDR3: TGTGCCAGCAGTTTTCGCGGGCTCACTGAAGCTTTCTTT. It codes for CASSFRGLTEAFF. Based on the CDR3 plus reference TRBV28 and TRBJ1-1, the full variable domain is DVKVTQSSRYLVKRTGEKVFLECVQDMDHENMFWYRQDPGLGLRLIYFSYDVKMKEKGDIPEGYSVSREKKERFSLILESASTNQTSMYLCASSFRGLTEAFFGQGTRLTVV.

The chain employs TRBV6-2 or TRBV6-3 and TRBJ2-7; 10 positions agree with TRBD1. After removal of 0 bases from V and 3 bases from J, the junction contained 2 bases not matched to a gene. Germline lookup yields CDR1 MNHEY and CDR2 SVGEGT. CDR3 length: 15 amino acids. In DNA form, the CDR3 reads TGTGCCAGCAGTTACTCCCGGGACAGGGGCTACGAGCAGTACTTC. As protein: CASSYSRDRGYEQYF.

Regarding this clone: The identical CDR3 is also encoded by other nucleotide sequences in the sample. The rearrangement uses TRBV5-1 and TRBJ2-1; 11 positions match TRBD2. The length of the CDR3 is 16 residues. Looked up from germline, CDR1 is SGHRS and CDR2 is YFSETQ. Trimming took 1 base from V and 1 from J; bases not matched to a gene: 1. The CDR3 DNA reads TGCGCCAGCAGCTTGACTAGCGGGAGTTCCTACAATGAGCAGTTCTTC. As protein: CASSLTSGSSYNEQFF.

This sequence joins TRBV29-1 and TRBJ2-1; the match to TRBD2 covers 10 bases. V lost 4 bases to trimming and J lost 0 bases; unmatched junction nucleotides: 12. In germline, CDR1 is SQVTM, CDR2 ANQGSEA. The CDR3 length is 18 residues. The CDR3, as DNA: TGCAGCGTTGGAGGAGCTGGTGGACTAGCGGCCTCCTACAATGAGCAGTTCTTC. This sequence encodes CSVGGAGGLAASYNEQFF.

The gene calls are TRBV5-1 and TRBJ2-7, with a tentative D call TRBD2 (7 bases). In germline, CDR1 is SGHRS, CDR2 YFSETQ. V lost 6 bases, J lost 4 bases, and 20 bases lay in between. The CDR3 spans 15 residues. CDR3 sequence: CASKVREGEAYEQYF. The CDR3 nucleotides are TGCGCCAGCAAAGTTAGGGAGGGGGAGGCTTACGAGCAGTACTTC.

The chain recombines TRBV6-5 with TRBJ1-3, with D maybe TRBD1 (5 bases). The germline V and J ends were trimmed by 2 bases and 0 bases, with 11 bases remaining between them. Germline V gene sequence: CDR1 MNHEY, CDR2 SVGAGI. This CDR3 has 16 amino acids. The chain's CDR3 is CASSYGGGISGNTIYF. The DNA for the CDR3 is TGTGCCAGCAGTTACGGCGGGGGGATCTCTGGAAACACCATATATTTT.

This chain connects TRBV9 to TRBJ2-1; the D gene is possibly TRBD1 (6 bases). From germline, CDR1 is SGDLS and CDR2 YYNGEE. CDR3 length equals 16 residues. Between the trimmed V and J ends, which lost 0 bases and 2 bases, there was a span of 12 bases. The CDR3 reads CASSVVQGRAYNEQFF. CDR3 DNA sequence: TGTGCCAGCAGCGTAGTACAGGGCAGGGCCTACAATGAGCAGTTCTTC.

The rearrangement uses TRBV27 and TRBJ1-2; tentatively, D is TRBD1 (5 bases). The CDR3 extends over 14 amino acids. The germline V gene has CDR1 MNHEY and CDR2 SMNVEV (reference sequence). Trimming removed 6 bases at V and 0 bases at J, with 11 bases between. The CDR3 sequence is CASSRQRTNYGYTF. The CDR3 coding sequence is TGTGCCAGCAGCCGACAGCGAACTAACTATGGCTACACCTTC.

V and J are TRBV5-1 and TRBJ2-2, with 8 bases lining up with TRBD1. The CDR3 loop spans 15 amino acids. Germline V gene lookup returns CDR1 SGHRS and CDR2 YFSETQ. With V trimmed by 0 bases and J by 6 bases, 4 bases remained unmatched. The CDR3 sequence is CASSLARTGSGELFF. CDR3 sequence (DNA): TGCGCCAGCAGCTTGGCCCGGACAGGGTCCGGGGAGCTGTTTTTT.

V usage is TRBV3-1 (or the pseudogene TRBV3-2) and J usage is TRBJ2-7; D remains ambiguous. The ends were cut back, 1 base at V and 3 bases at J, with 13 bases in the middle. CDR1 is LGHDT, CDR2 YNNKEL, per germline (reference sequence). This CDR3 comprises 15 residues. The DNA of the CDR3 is TGTGCCAGCAGCCAAGTCCCTCGAGGAGTCTACGAGCAGTACTTC. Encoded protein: CASSQVPRGVYEQYF.

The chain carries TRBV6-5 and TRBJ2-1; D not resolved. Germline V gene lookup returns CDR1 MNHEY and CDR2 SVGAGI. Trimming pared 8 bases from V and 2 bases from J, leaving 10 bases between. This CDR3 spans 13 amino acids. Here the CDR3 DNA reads TGTGCCAGCGCAAGGGATCCCTACAATGAGCAGTTCTTC. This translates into CASARDPYNEQFF.

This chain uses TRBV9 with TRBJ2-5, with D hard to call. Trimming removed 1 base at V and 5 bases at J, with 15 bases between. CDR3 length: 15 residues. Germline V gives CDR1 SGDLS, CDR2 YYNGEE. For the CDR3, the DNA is TGTGCCAGCAGCGTAAACAGCTTTTCTGGGGAGACCCAGTACTTC. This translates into CASSVNSFSGETQYF.

In DNA, the CDR3 is TGCAGCGTACTTGCAGGGGCGGCTTACAATGAGCAGTTCTTC. It is translated as CSVLAGAAYNEQFF. The J gene is TRBJ2-1, the V gene TRBV29-1, with TRBD1 as a possible D gene (6 bases). Germline V CDR1 and CDR2: SQVTM, ANQGSEA. The CDR3 spans 14 residues. The V and J ends lost 6 bases and 4 bases respectively, with 16 bases between them.

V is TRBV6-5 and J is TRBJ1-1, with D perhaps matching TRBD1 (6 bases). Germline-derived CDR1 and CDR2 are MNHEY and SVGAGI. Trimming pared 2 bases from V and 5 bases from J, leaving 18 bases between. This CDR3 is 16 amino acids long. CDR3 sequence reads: CASSYESGAGGTEAFF. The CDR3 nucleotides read TGTGCCAGCAGTTACGAATCGGGGGCCGGGGGGACTGAAGCTTTCTTT.

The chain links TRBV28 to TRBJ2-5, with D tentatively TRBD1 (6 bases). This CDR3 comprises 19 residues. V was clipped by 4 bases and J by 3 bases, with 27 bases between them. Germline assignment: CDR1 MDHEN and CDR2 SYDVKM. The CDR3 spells CASSSSLLGAGETEETQYF. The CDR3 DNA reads TGTGCCAGCAGTTCCTCACTATTAGGGGCAGGGGAGACGGAAGAGACCCAGTACTTC.

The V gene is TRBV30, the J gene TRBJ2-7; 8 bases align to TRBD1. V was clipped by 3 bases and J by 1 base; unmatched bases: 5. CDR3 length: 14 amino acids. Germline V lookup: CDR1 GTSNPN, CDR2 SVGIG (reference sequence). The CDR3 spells CAWSRGRVSYEQYF. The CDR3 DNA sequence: TGTGCCTGGAGCAGGGGGCGGGTTTCCTACGAGCAGTACTTC. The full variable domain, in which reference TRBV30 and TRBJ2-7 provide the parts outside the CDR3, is SQTIHQWPATLVQPVGSPLSLECTVEGTSNPNLYWYRQAAGRGLQLLFYSVGIGQISSEVPQNLSASRPQDRQFILSSKKLLLSDSGFYLCAWSRGRVSYEQYFGPGTRLTVT.

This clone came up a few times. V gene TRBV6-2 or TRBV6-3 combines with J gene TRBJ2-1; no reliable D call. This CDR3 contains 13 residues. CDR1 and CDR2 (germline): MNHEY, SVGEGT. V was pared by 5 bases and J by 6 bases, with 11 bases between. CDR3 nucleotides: TGTGCCAGCAGTACCCAGGACGTCAATGAGCAGTTCTTC. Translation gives CASSTQDVNEQFF.

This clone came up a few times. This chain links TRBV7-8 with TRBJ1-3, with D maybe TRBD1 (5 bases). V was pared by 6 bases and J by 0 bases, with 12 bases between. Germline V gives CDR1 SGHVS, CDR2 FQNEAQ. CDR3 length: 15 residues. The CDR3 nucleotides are TGTGCCAGCAGTCGGGACGGCAGCTCTGGAAACACCATATATTTT. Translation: CASSRDGSSGNTIYF.

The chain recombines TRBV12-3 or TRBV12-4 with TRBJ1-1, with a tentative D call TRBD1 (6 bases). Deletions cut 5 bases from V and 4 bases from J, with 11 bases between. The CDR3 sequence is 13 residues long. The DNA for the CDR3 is TGTGCCAGCAGTCAGGACAGTGGCACTGAAGCTTTCTTT. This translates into CASSQDSGTEAFF.

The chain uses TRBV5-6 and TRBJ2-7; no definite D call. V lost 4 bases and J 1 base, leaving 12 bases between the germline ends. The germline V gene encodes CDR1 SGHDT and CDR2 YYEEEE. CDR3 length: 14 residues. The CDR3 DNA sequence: TGTGCCAGCAGCCCACCGGCAGCGTCCTACGAGCAGTACTTC. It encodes CASSPPAASYEQYF.

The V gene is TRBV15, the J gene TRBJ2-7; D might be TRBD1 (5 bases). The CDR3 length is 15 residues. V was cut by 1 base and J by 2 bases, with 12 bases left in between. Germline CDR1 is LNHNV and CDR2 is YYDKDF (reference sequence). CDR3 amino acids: CATSRAAGLTYEQYF. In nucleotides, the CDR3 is TGTGCCACCAGCAGAGCGGCAGGGCTTACCTACGAGCAGTACTTC.